The 18 T cell receptor beta chains below all came from one sample that was sequenced in a study of shared clonotypes between healthy human individuals. The method was immunoSEQ multiplex PCR; TCRdb's version includes in-frame clones alone and lacks a portion of them. The sample shows 2.5 million or so clones, about 92% of them seen only once. The specimen sequenced was naive CD4+ T cells sorted from blood. Subset indicated: CD45RA+ positively selected. The receptors stem from a man between 18 and 35 years old in good health.

V usage is TRBV27 and J usage is TRBJ2-1, with D possibly TRBD1 on 6 matching bases. Germline assignment: CDR1 MNHEY and CDR2 SMNVEV (reference sequence). Trimming removed 5 bases from V and 5 bases from J, with 22 bases in between. This CDR3 spans 17 amino acids. This chain's CDR3 is CASSQQGLKKPNNEQFF. The CDR3 bases are TGTGCCAGCAGTCAACAGGGCCTGAAAAAACCCAACAATGAGCAGTTCTTC.

This chain uses TRBV30 with TRBJ2-2; D is undetermined. The germline V and J ends were trimmed by 1 base and 10 bases, with 7 bases remaining between them. The CDR3 has 11 residues. Germline CDR1 GTSNPN, CDR2 SVGIG (reference sequence). The CDR3 DNA follows: TGTGCCTGGAGTGAGTCCGTGGAGCTGTTTTTT. This gives the protein CAWSESVELFF. Together with reference TRBV30 and TRBJ2-2, the CDR3 gives the full variable domain: SQTIHQWPATLVQPVGSPLSLECTVEGTSNPNLYWYRQAAGRGLQLLFYSVGIGQISSEVPQNLSASRPQDRQFILSSKKLLLSDSGFYLCAWSESVELFFGEGSRLTVL.

The chain employs TRBV7-2 and TRBJ2-2; no firm D call. The V and J ends lost 3 bases and 8 bases respectively, with 13 bases between them. This CDR3 contains 14 residues. Germline V lookup: CDR1 SGHTA, CDR2 FQGNSA. The CDR3 nucleotides read TGTGCCAGCAGCTTTAAAAAAGGACCAGGGGAGCTGTTTTTT. Translation gives CASSFKKGPGELFF.

The chain combines TRBV5-1 with TRBJ2-5, with 12 nucleotides matching TRBD1. V trimming: 3 bases; J trimming: 5 bases; junction bases outside the gene matches: 5. Germline values: CDR1 SGHRS, CDR2 YFSETQ. The CDR3 consists of 15 residues. The CDR3 DNA follows: TGCGCCAGCAGCTGGGGGACAGGGGGCTTGGAGACCCAGTACTTC. This codes for CASSWGTGGLETQYF.

This clone was counted between two and nine times. The chain uses TRBV6-1 and TRBJ1-5; no firm D call. The CDR3 has 13 residues. Germline-derived CDR1 and CDR2 are MNHNS and SASEGT. Between the trimmed V and J ends, which lost 9 bases and 3 bases, there was a span of 12 bases. The CDR3 bases are TGTGCCAGTAGTAATGCCTACAATCAGCCCCAGCATTTT. Translating it yields CASSNAYNQPQHF.

The CDR3 region has the DNA TGTGCCAGCAGCGTCAGGGGAGGGACTAATGAAAAACTGTTTTTT. Encoded protein: CASSVRGGTNEKLFF. The chain couples TRBV7-2 to TRBJ1-4; tentatively, D is TRBD1 (6 bases). The CDR3 has 15 amino acids. CDR1 and CDR2 from the germline V gene are SGHTA and FQGNSA. Trimming removed 5 bases from V and 2 bases from J, with 12 bases in between.

The chain links TRBV2 to TRBJ1-1; 9 bases align to TRBD1. Trimming removed 8 bases from V and 5 bases from J; junction bases left unmatched: 9. The CDR3 extends over 14 amino acids. CDR1 SNHLY and CDR2 FYNNEI come from the germline V gene. The DNA for the CDR3 is TGTGCCAGCTTCCAACAGGGGGCAGGGACTGAAGCTTTCTTT. This translates into CASFQQGAGTEAFF. The full variable domain, in which reference TRBV2 and TRBJ1-1 provide the parts outside the CDR3, is EPEVTQTPSHQVTQMGQEVILRCVPISNHLYFYWYRQILGQKVEFLVSFYNNEISEKSEIFDDQFSVERPDGSNFTLKIRSTKLEDSAMYFCASFQQGAGTEAFFGQGTRLTVV.

The chain employs TRBV6-1 and TRBJ2-4, with 8 bases aligning to TRBD2. Trimming at V came to 1 base and at J to 6 bases, leaving 20 bases not matched to a gene. The germline gives CDR1 MNHNS, CDR2 SASEGT. The CDR3 is 20 amino acids. The CDR3 DNA reads TGTGCCAGCAGTGAAGTGGGTTTAGGAGCGGGAGTGAGATTTGGAAACATTCAGTACTTC. Translation gives CASSEVGLGAGVRFGNIQYF.

This chain connects TRBV28 to TRBJ2-3, with D maybe TRBD2 (7 bases). This CDR3 is built from 18 residues. V was clipped by 7 bases and J by 0 bases, with 23 bases between them. CDR1 is MDHEN, CDR2 SYDVKM, per germline. Written as DNA, the CDR3 is TGTGCCAGCACCAAAGGGAGTTTCGGGGGGCACAGCACAGATACGCAGTATTTT. Amino acids: CASTKGSFGGHSTDTQYF.

The V and J genes are TRBV7-9 and TRBJ2-2; 12 bases agree with TRBD2. CDR1 SEHNR and CDR2 FQNEAQ come from the germline V gene (reference sequence). CDR3 length: 15 amino acids. The J segment lost 4 bases and the V segment lost 7 bases, leaving 4 bases of the junction unmatched. CDR3 sequence reads: CASTTSGGSTGELFF. CDR3 coding DNA: TGTGCCAGCACAACTAGCGGGGGGTCCACCGGGGAGCTGTTTTTT.

The J gene is TRBJ2-6, the V gene TRBV5-1, with D maybe TRBD1 (8 bases). Germline V gives CDR1 SGHRS, CDR2 YFSETQ. The CDR3 is 18 residues long. V gave up 1 base and J gave up 0 bases, with 14 bases separating them. CDR3 nucleotides: TGCGCCAGCAGCTTGTACAGGGGGGGGACCTCTGGGGCCAACGTCCTGACTTTC. It codes for CASSLYRGGTSGANVLTF.

The rearrangement joins TRBV27 to TRBJ2-1; D gene ambiguous. This CDR3 region has 13 residues. Germline CDR1 MNHEY, CDR2 SMNVEV (reference sequence). The V end was cut by 6 bases, the J end by 3 bases, with 9 bases between. The CDR3 loop reads CASSDFNYNEQFF. DNA of the CDR3: TGTGCCAGCAGCGACTTCAACTACAATGAGCAGTTCTTC.

Notes on this clone: The sample contains more than one DNA sequence encoding this CDR3. V is TRBV19 and J is TRBJ1-2, with no clear D. The CDR3 length is 14 residues. The V and J ends lost 0 bases and 2 bases respectively, with 7 bases between them. The germline CDR1 and CDR2 sequences are LNHDA and SQIVND (reference sequence). CDR3 protein: CASSIDRGNYGYTF. CDR3 bases: TGTGCCAGTAGTATAGATCGGGGAAACTATGGCTACACCTTC.

A note on this clone: Different DNA sequences within this sample yield the same CDR3. The chain joins TRBV6-1 to TRBJ1-5; no reliable D call. There are 14 residues in the CDR3. Trimming took 0 bases from V and 4 from J, leaving 7 bases between them. Germline CDR1 reads MNHNS; CDR2 reads SASEGT. The CDR3, as DNA: TGTGCCAGCAGTGAAGCGGGTGGGAATCAGCCCCAGCATTTT. Translated: CASSEAGGNQPQHF.

J is TRBJ1-4 and V is TRBV5-1; 7 nucleotides align to TRBD1. The germline CDR1 and CDR2 sequences are SGHRS and YFSETQ. This CDR3 comprises 14 residues. The V gene end was trimmed by 4 bases and the J gene end by 5 bases; junction bases not matched to a gene: 5. As DNA, the CDR3 is TGCGCCAGCAGCCCCAGGGGGGGAAATGAAAAACTGTTTTTT. It specifies CASSPRGGNEKLFF.

This chain uses TRBV28 with TRBJ1-1, with 7 bases that match TRBD1. CDR1 and CDR2 from the germline V gene are MDHEN and SYDVKM. Germline trimming cut 6 bases from V and 10 bases from J; bases unmatched to any gene: 17. The CDR3 runs to 15 residues. The CDR3 nucleotides are TGTGCCAGCAGCTTTTTCACAGGGGTGAACGGCGGAGCTTTCTTT. Translation gives CASSFFTGVNGGAFF.

The J gene is TRBJ2-5, the V gene TRBV23-1; 9 positions match TRBD2. TRBV23-1 carries the ORF label, with uncertain function. This CDR3 contains 20 residues. V lost 0 bases and J lost 3; bases outside the gene matches: 17. CDR3 amino acids: CASSQSVPFESGRREETQYF. The DNA of the CDR3 is TGCGCCAGCAGTCAATCGGTCCCTTTCGAGAGCGGGAGGCGAGAAGAGACCCAGTACTTC.

A note on this clone: The sample carries other DNA sequences with the same CDR3. The V gene is TRBV18, the J gene TRBJ1-2, with D perhaps matching TRBD1 (5 bases). The germline V gene has CDR1 KGHSH and CDR2 LQKENI. Trimming removed 6 bases at V and 4 bases at J, with 15 bases between. This CDR3 has 14 residues. This CDR3 reads CASSPGTDIYGYTF. In nucleotides, the CDR3 is TGTGCCAGCTCGCCCGGGACGGATATCTATGGCTACACCTTC.